The 25 T cell receptor beta chains below come from one sample, sequenced in a study of blood T cells in healthy people across ages. A second PCR, run for about 6 to 11 cycles, used a sample-barcoded 5' primer plus a J-beta primer mix. Using its own MiXCR run on the 5' RACE reads, TCRdb lists one record per CDR3 protein. The data show hundreds of thousands of distinct CDR3 sequences, more than 50% seen once. Sequencing was done on a sample of blood. The receptors here all came from a man aged 40-49 years in good health.

This chain uses TRBV3-1 with TRBJ2-4, with D uncertain. The J call may be faulty, since TRBJ2-7 better matches the DNA end. This CDR3 contains 12 residues. From germline, CDR1 is LGHDT and CDR2 YNNKEL (reference sequence). In DNA, the CDR3 is TGTGCCAGCAGCCAAGATTGGCTCGAGCAGTACTTC. Translating it yields CASSQDWLEQYF.

In its sample, this clonotype was seen a few times. This chain connects TRBV9 to TRBJ2-1; D unclear. This CDR3 spans 14 amino acids. Trimming left V 2 bases short and J 6 bases short, with 12 bases between. CDR1 SGDLS and CDR2 YYNGEE come from the germline V gene. The CDR3 region is CASSVDRWANEQFF. The CDR3, as DNA: TGTGCCAGCAGCGTCGACCGTTGGGCCAATGAGCAGTTCTTC.

On this clonotype itself: Given a much more abundant clone one base away, this may be a read error. This chain links TRBV6-4 with TRBJ2-1; weak D call: TRBD2 (6 bases). The length of the CDR3 is 15 residues. Germline V gives CDR1 MRHNA, CDR2 SNTAGT. V dropped 0 bases and J dropped 7 bases, with 13 bases sitting between them. The CDR3 here is CASSDSRGGGNEQFF. As DNA, the CDR3 is TGTGCCAGCAGTGACTCGAGGGGTGGGGGGAATGAGCAGTTCTTC.

The gene calls are TRBV20-1 and TRBJ2-3, with D tentatively TRBD2 (6 bases). The CDR3 is 14 amino acids. V was clipped by 5 bases and J by 0 bases, with 12 bases between them. Germline V gene data show CDR1 as DFQATT and CDR2 as SNEGSKA (reference sequence). The CDR3 DNA reads as TGCAGTGCTCATCCGGGGAGGAGCACAGATACGCAGTATTTT. As protein: CSAHPGRSTDTQYF.

This clonotype has a single count. CDR3 sequence reads: CSANGIGLAKHNNEQFF. The DNA of the CDR3 is TGCAGTGCCAACGGGATTGGACTGGCCAAGCATAACAATGAGCAGTTCTTC. The chain has TRBV20-1 and TRBJ2-1, with D maybe TRBD2 (5 bases). There are 17 residues in the CDR3. V was pared by 6 bases and J by 5 bases, with 26 bases between. Germline V gives CDR1 DFQATT, CDR2 SNEGSKA (reference sequence).

A few counts support this clonotype. The chain uses TRBV10-3 and TRBJ1-5; the D gene is possibly TRBD1 (6 bases). The CDR3 runs 14 residues. Germline-derived CDR1 and CDR2 are ENHRY and SYGVKD. Trimming took 4 bases from V and 5 from J, leaving 12 bases between them. CDR3 protein: CAISGWTDYQPQHF. CDR3 sequence (DNA): TGTGCCATCAGTGGCTGGACAGATTATCAGCCCCAGCATTTT.

The chain carries TRBV7-2 and TRBJ2-5; tentatively, D is TRBD2 (5 bases). This CDR3 spans 13 amino acids. Germline-derived CDR1 and CDR2 are SGHTA and FQGNSA. V lost 4 bases and J lost 7, with 13 bases in between. CDR3 nucleotides: TGTGCCAGCAGCTCTCCTCCTCTAGCGACCCAGTACTTC. It is translated as CASSSPPLATQYF.

This chain links TRBV20-1 with TRBJ2-4; 13 bases are a match to TRBD2. Trimming at V came to 6 bases and at J to 0 bases, leaving 17 bases not matched to a gene. This CDR3 has 20 amino acids. Per the germline V gene, CDR1 is DFQATT and CDR2 is SNEGSKA (reference sequence). CDR3 DNA sequence: TGCAGTGCGAAGCTACACGCGGGACTAGCGGGGCAACTAGCCAAAAACATTCAGTACTTC. Residues: CSAKLHAGLAGQLAKNIQYF.

The V gene is TRBV4-1, the J gene TRBJ2-6, with 10 bases fitting TRBD1. The CDR3 contains 22 residues. V shed 2 bases, J shed 0 bases, and the junction held 16 bases outside the gene matches. In germline, CDR1 is MGHRA, CDR2 YSYEKL. The CDR3 reads CASSQLPRDRGLLSSGANVLTF. CDR3 coding DNA: TGCGCCAGCAGCCAACTGCCTCGGGACAGGGGTCTACTAAGCTCTGGGGCCAACGTCCTGACTTTC.

This sequence joins TRBV11-2 and TRBJ2-1, with 9 bases aligning to TRBD2. The CDR3 is made up of 15 amino acids. The germline CDR1 and CDR2 sequences are SGHAT and FQNNGV. J gave up 4 bases and V 4 bases, and 5 bases lay outside the gene matches. The CDR3 protein is CASSYTSGPYNEQFF. The DNA of the CDR3 is TGTGCCAGCAGCTACACTAGCGGGCCGTACAATGAGCAGTTCTTC.

The rearrangement uses TRBV20-1 and TRBJ2-4, with D unresolved. Germline lookup yields CDR1 DFQATT and CDR2 SNEGSKA (reference sequence). The CDR3 loop spans 12 amino acids. Between the trimmed V and J ends, which lost 6 bases and 1 base, there was a span of 7 bases. The CDR3 sequence is CSAVGAKNIQYF. Written as DNA, the CDR3 is TGCAGTGCCGTAGGGGCCAAAAACATTCAGTACTTC.

This rearrangement joins TRBV20-1 to TRBJ2-7, with 8 bases identical to TRBD1. Per germline, CDR1 DFQATT and CDR2 SNEGSKA (reference sequence). Trimming took 0 bases from V and 5 from J; bases not matched to a gene: 6. The CDR3 totals 14 residues. In nucleotides, the CDR3 is TGCAGTGCTAGAGATCTAAGGACAGGGCACGAGCAGTACTTC. This gives the protein CSARDLRTGHEQYF.

This clonotype was seen only once. The chain couples TRBV6-5 to TRBJ1-1; tentatively, D is TRBD1 (5 bases). The length of the CDR3 is 13 residues. The germline CDR1 and CDR2 sequences are MNHEY and SVGAGI. V dropped 6 bases and J dropped 3 bases, with 11 bases sitting between them. This CDR3 reads CASSQDKYTEAFF. The CDR3 nucleotides read TGTGCCAGCAGCCAGGACAAGTACACTGAAGCTTTCTTT.

J is TRBJ2-7 and V is TRBV4-2; perhaps TRBD1 as D (6 bases). CDR3 length: 15 residues. Germline-derived CDR1 and CDR2 are LGHNA and YNFKEQ. Between the trimmed V and J ends, which lost 0 bases and 0 bases, there was a span of 9 bases. DNA for the CDR3: TGTGCCAGCAGCCAAGAGGACAGTCTCTCCTACGAGCAGTACTTC. This codes for CASSQEDSLSYEQYF.

The genes are TRBV12-3 or TRBV12-4 and TRBJ2-5, with D perhaps being TRBD1 or TRBD2 (6 bases each). This CDR3 spans 15 amino acids. The V and J ends lost 2 bases and 11 bases respectively, with 21 bases between them. CDR3 in amino acids: CASSLPGAPVFEQYF. The DNA of the CDR3 is TGTGCCAGCAGTTTACCGGGGGCACCGGTCTTTGAGCAGTACTTC.

The V call is TRBV20-1, the J call TRBJ1-5; the D gene is possibly TRBD1 (5 bases). V lost 1 base and J lost 0, with 7 bases in between. Germline values: CDR1 DFQATT, CDR2 SNEGSKA (reference sequence). The CDR3 is made up of 14 amino acids. CDR3 sequence: CSARAGASNQPQHF. In DNA form, the CDR3 reads TGCAGTGCTAGAGCTGGGGCTAGCAATCAGCCCCAGCATTTT.

The chain employs TRBV12-3 or TRBV12-4 and TRBJ2-3; D gene uncertain. V shed 4 bases and J shed 0 bases, with 14 bases lying between them. The CDR3 is made up of 16 amino acids. In DNA, the CDR3 is TGTGCCAGCAGTTCCCCCCCGGTTTCTAGCACAGATACGCAGTATTTT. Amino acid sequence: CASSSPPVSSTDTQYF.

A few counts support this clonotype. The genes are TRBV5-5 and TRBJ1-5; D ambiguous. The CDR3 totals 15 residues. CDR1 and CDR2 from the germline V gene are SGHKS and YYEKEE (reference sequence). The germline V and J ends were trimmed by 6 bases and 3 bases, with 16 bases remaining between them. The CDR3 nucleotides are TGTGCCAGCACCCCGTCAGCGGGTATCAATCAGCCCCAGCATTTT. Translated, it gives CASTPSAGINQPQHF.

This chain joins TRBV20-1 and TRBJ1-5; D not certain. Germline-derived CDR1 and CDR2 are DFQATT and SNEGSKA (reference sequence). The CDR3 covers 15 residues. Trimming removed 0 bases at V and 7 bases at J, with 16 bases between. DNA for the CDR3: TGCAGTGCTAGAGATCAGACCGGATCATGGCAGCCCCAGCATTTT. Protein: CSARDQTGSWQPQHF.

This clonotype was seen only a few times. V is TRBV20-1 and J is TRBJ2-3; D is possibly TRBD2 (6 bases). V was trimmed by 0 bases and J by 0 bases, leaving 10 bases between them. The CDR3 has 15 amino acids. From germline, CDR1 is DFQATT and CDR2 SNEGSKA (reference sequence). The CDR3 sequence is CSAREPGTSTDTQYF. In DNA, the CDR3 is TGCAGTGCTAGAGAACCCGGGACTAGCACAGATACGCAGTATTTT.

This clonotype was seen a few times. The genes are TRBV7-9 and TRBJ1-2, with TRBD1 identical over 7 bases. The CDR3 loop spans 15 amino acids. Germline values: CDR1 SEHNR, CDR2 FQNEAQ (reference sequence). V gave up 10 bases and J gave up 7 bases; unmatched junction bases: 18. Written as DNA, the CDR3 is TGTGCCACAAAAGCTAATACAGGGGATGATGGTGGCTACACCTTC. It specifies CATKANTGDDGGYTF.

The table lists this clonotype with a few counts. The J gene is TRBJ2-7, the V gene TRBV4-1; TRBD2 agrees at 8 bases. The CDR3 contains 16 residues. V lost 1 base to trimming and J lost 4 bases; unmatched junction nucleotides: 9. Germline V gene lookup returns CDR1 MGHRA and CDR2 YSYEKL. Here the CDR3 reads CASSQVPIAGKYEQYF. Written as DNA, the CDR3 is TGCGCCAGCAGCCAAGTGCCCATAGCGGGAAAATACGAGCAGTACTTC.

This chain connects TRBV25-1 to TRBJ2-7; D might be TRBD2 (6 bases). Germline loops: CDR1 MGHDK, CDR2 SYGVNS. The CDR3 sequence is 15 residues long. The V and J ends lost 1 base and 6 bases respectively, with 16 bases between them. CDR3 protein: CASSESAGGFVEQYF. The CDR3 nucleotides read TGTGCCAGCAGTGAATCGGCTGGGGGGTTTGTCGAGCAGTACTTC.

This clonotype turned up a few times. This chain connects TRBV28 to TRBJ2-7; D is unclear. V dropped 6 bases and J dropped 4 bases, with 7 bases sitting between them. CDR1 is MDHEN, CDR2 SYDVKM, per germline. This CDR3 is 11 amino acids long. The CDR3 is CASRERYEQYF. The CDR3 coding sequence is TGTGCCAGCAGGGAGAGATACGAGCAGTACTTC.

This clonotype was counted between two and nine times. V is TRBV25-1 and J is TRBJ2-7; D gene uncertain. The CDR3 consists of 12 residues. Germline CDR1 MGHDK, CDR2 SYGVNS. The V and J ends lost 6 bases and 4 bases respectively, with 10 bases between them. The CDR3 sequence: CASSQTWYEQYF. The CDR3 DNA sequence: TGTGCCAGCAGCCAAACCTGGTACGAGCAGTACTTC.